This T cell receptor (beta chain) was identified in a study of T cell changes during pregnancy in multiple sclerosis (dated by TCRdb to about 2019). For the wider study: Changes in the T cell repertoire over the course of pregnancy were examined in this study in women with multiple sclerosis.

Concerning this clone itself: Its antigen specificity is not known. Base qualities are missing; no much larger clone stands one base away.

As encoded in the germline V gene, CDR1 is MGHRA while CDR2 is YSYEKL. The germline ends are 8 bases apart after V is trimmed by 2 bases and J by 0 bases. The CDR3 has 15 amino acids, counting the end cysteine and phenylalanine. Of all the DNA, just the CDR3 is kept, 45 bases in frame from base 1. Preparation of the library involved the immunoSEQ multiplex PCR assay. TCRdb's version of the immuneACCESS table is confined to in-frame rearrangements and falls short of the full clone set. An unresolved V gene accounts for under half of the shortfall where checked; the remainder is of unknown origin. This sample comprises tens of thousands of clones, 90% to 95% of them detected only once. The ten largest clonotypes hold roughly 6.1% of the sample.

The receptor's source is a female donor with multiple sclerosis, enrolled in a pregnancy study. This chain is built from TRBV4-1 and TRBJ2-1; the D gene lacks a confident call. The sequencing here drew on CD8+ T cells from peripheral blood mononuclear cells, taken in the third trimester of pregnancy. The CDR3 has the sequence CASSQYLSSYNEQFF. The DNA sequence is as follows: TGCGCCAGCAGCCAATACCTTAGCTCCTACAATGAGCAGTTCTTC.